The rows below give T cell receptor beta chains drawn from one sample of a study of T cell responses to AZD1222 COVID-19 vaccine. Profiling relied on immunoSEQ multiplex PCR, and the TCRdb table lists in-frame clones only, not all of them. The sample has 120,000 to 150,000 clones, approximately 88% seen once; the top ten hold about 3.7%. Source: peripheral blood, taken on day 0 of MenACWY control vaccination. Receptors originate from an adult in good health. The conserved cysteine and the conserved F or W are not part of the CDR3 here.

>TRBV28|TRBJ2-2
ASSLSQGNTGELF
>TRBV27|TRBJ1-5
ASSASRTPSSNQPQH
>TRBV3-1/TRBV3-2|TRBJ2-2
ASSQAPGLNTGELF
>TRBV18|TRBJ2-5
ASSPGNQETQY
>TRBV7-2|TRBJ2-7
ASSPSRTGYEQY
>TRBV28|TRBJ2-2
ASEPPGGTGELF
>TRBV6-1|TRBJ2-7
ASSDNPAGGDEQY
>TRBV9|TRBJ2-7
ASSVGRPEDEQY
>TRBV2|TRBJ2-2
ASSELSPVTGELF
>TRBV3-1/TRBV3-2|TRBJ2-5
ASSWSGLVQETQY
>TRBV19|TRBJ1-5
ASSMTGQVGYQPQH
>TRBV5-1|TRBJ1-1
ASSSQGSGTEAF
>TRBV9|TRBJ2-5
ASSVVPLQGAETQY
>TRBV7-8|TRBJ1-1
ASSFGTANTEAF
>TRBV7-9|TRBJ2-1
ASSPHGREGNEQF
>TRBV9|TRBJ1-5
ASSVLLDQPQH
>TRBV15|TRBJ2-1
ATSYTESSYNEQF
>TRBV5-6|TRBJ1-1
ASSPRTERYTEAF
>TRBV10-2|TRBJ2-1
ASGFSNEQF
>TRBV28|TRBJ2-7
ASRQTGLSYEQY
>TRBV19|TRBJ1-2
ASTPLGAAYGYT
>TRBV19|TRBJ2-2
ASHRQGSSTGELF
>TRBV6-5|TRBJ2-7
ASSSATRHRGEQY
>TRBV5-5|TRBJ2-5
ASSFRPGTGTETQY
>TRBV28|TRBJ1-3
ASSRRGSGNTIY
>TRBV24-1|TRBJ2-1
ATSDSRTGPPYNEQF
>TRBV7-9|TRBJ1-1
ASSRGTDMNTEAF
>TRBV30|TRBJ1-4
AWNRHGTGDEKLF
>TRBV5-6|TRBJ2-1
ASSLRMTSGNFDEQF
>TRBV9|TRBJ2-5
ASSESVNFQETQY
>TRBV10-3|TRBJ1-1
AIGANTEAF
>TRBV7-2|TRBJ1-2
ASSLDPGTQGYT
>TRBV29-1|TRBJ2-3
SGFTSGRGRGTDTQY
>TRBV9|TRBJ2-2
ASSVEAGITGELF
>TRBV11-3|TRBJ2-5
ASSLGQSPGQETQY
>TRBV2|TRBJ1-4
ASSLTNEKLF
>TRBV7-6|TRBJ2-5
ASSLVFGREETQY
>TRBV29-1|TRBJ2-2
SVGQPPNTGELF
>TRBV30|TRBJ1-3
AWSVSGNTIY
>TRBV18|TRBJ1-2
ASSPLANSNGYT
>TRBV4-3|TRBJ1-4
ASGQTGPNEKLF
>TRBV7-3|TRBJ1-5
ASSLAGGMGNQPQH
>TRBV12-3/TRBV12-4|TRBJ1-2
ASRSGGDGYT
>TRBV6-5|TRBJ2-3
ASSYSAGGTMTQY
>TRBV5-1|TRBJ2-3
ASNPLAGPDTQY
>TRBV7-2|TRBJ2-2
ASSGPPGQGNTGELF
>TRBV19|TRBJ1-5
ASSTAAGAYSQPQH
>TRBV5-1|TRBJ2-3
ASRNLAGADTQY
>TRBV6-6|TRBJ1-6
ALGRMSPLH
>TRBV10-3|TRBJ2-1
AITDTSGGSYNEQF
>TRBV24-1|TRBJ2-6
ATHPGQGFPGANVLT
>TRBV24-1|TRBJ2-5
ATSDLRDPRRETQY
>TRBV28|TRBJ2-3
ASSSGTKRNTQY
>TRBV18|TRBJ2-7
ASSQGSYEQY
>TRBV5-6|TRBJ2-3
ASSPLKGTQY
>TRBV12-3/TRBV12-4|TRBJ2-5
ASRRGAGETQY
>TRBV5-1|TRBJ1-6
ASSLRVTEDSPLH